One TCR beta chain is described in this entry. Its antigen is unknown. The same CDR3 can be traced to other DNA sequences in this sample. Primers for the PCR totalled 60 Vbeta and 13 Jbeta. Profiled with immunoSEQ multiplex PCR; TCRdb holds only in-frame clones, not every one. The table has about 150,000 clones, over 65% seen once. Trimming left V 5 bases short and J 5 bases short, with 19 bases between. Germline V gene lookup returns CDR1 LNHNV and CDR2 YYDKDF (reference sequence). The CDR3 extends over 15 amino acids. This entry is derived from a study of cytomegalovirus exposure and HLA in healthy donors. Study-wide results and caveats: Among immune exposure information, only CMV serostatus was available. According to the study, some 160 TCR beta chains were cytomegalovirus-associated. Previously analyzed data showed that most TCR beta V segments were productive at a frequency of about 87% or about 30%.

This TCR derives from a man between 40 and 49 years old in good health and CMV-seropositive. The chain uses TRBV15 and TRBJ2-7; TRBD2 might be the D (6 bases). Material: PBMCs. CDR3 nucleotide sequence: TGTGCCACCAGCGAGCTTTGGGGGGAAGCTGACGAGCAGTACTTC. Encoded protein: CATSELWGEADEQYF.